A single sample is the source of the 16 T cell receptor beta chains below, sequenced in a study of cytomegalovirus exposure and HLA in healthy donors. The PCR was carried out with 60 Vbeta primers and 13 Jbeta primers. Sequencing used immunoSEQ multiplex PCR; TCRdb keeps in-frame clones, though not all of them. The table has some 180,000 clones, around 83% seen once; the top ten hold around 1.2%. The specimen was PBMCs. The receptors originated from a girl aged 2 to 9 in good health and CMV-seropositive.

The DNA for the CDR3 is TGTGCCAGCAGTTACCGGACTATGTCTGATACGCAGTATTTT. Residues: CASSYRTMSDTQYF. This rearrangement joins TRBV6-6 to TRBJ2-3, with D tentatively TRBD2 (6 bases). The CDR3 runs 14 residues. Looked up from germline, CDR1 is MNHNY and CDR2 is SVGAGI (reference sequence). The ends were cut back, 2 bases at V and 6 bases at J, with 12 bases in the middle.

V gene TRBV4-1 combines with J gene TRBJ2-6; 11 bases align to TRBD2. Losses at the gene ends were 6 bases for V and 0 bases for J; bases not matched to a gene: 7. Germline V gene data show CDR1 as MGHRA and CDR2 as YSYEKL. The CDR3 extends over 18 amino acids. The CDR3 coding sequence is TGCGCCAGCAGACAACTAGCGGGGGCAACCTCTGGGGCCAACGTCCTGACTTTC. Its protein product is CASRQLAGATSGANVLTF.

The V call is TRBV14, the J call TRBJ2-1; 8 nucleotides agree with TRBD1. Germline values: CDR1 SGHDN, CDR2 FVKESK. The ends lost 1 base at V and 7 bases at J; junction bases unmatched: 6. The CDR3 contains 15 residues. CDR3 residues: CASSQGDRGKNEQFF. CDR3 bases: TGTGCCAGCAGCCAAGGAGACAGGGGAAAAAATGAGCAGTTCTTC.

This chain connects TRBV4-2 to TRBJ1-5, with 12 bases lining up with TRBD1. The CDR3 consists of 18 residues. The germline gives CDR1 LGHNA, CDR2 YNFKEQ. After removal of 3 bases from V and 2 bases from J, the junction contained 8 bases not matched to a gene. The CDR3 coding sequence is TGTGCCAGCAGCCAGGGGACAGGGGGCGGTCTTGGCAATCAGCCCCAGCATTTT. This translates into CASSQGTGGGLGNQPQHF.

A few counts support this clone. The chain employs TRBV4-1 and TRBJ2-7; no reliable D call. Trimming cost V 4 bases and J 0 bases, with 13 bases left between them. The CDR3 sequence is 15 residues long. CDR1 MGHRA and CDR2 YSYEKL come from the germline V gene. The CDR3 bases are TGCGCCAGCAGCCTATCGGCAGGCAGCTCCTACGAGCAGTACTTC. This sequence encodes CASSLSAGSSYEQYF.

V is TRBV28 and J is TRBJ1-5, with D possibly TRBD1 on 6 matching bases. Per germline, CDR1 MDHEN and CDR2 SYDVKM. The germline V and J ends were trimmed by 5 bases and 0 bases, with 11 bases remaining between them. The CDR3 consists of 15 residues. CDR3 nucleotide sequence: TGTGCCAGCAGTCCCAGGGGCAATAGCAATCAGCCCCAGCATTTT. This codes for CASSPRGNSNQPQHF.

The V gene is TRBV7-6, the J gene TRBJ2-5; the D gene is possibly TRBD2 (5 bases). The J call is doubtful: the DNA matches TRBJ2-7 better. This CDR3 contains 14 residues. Germline-derived CDR1 and CDR2 are SGHVS and FNYEAQ. CDR3 nucleotide sequence: TGTGCCAGCAGCCAACGAGCGGACTCCTACGAGCAGTACTTC. It translates to CASSQRADSYEQYF.

This rearrangement joins TRBV9 to TRBJ2-5; TRBD2 matches at 7 bases. Germline V gene data show CDR1 as SGDLS and CDR2 as YYNGEE. The CDR3 has 17 amino acids. The J segment lost 5 bases and the V segment lost 0 bases, leaving 13 bases of the junction unmatched. For the CDR3, the DNA is TGTGCCAGCAGCGTAGTCGGGGCGGGAGCGCCGGGGGAGACCCAGTACTTC. It yields the protein CASSVVGAGAPGETQYF.

This clone was observed once. The V gene is TRBV6-5, the J gene TRBJ2-5; a weak D match, TRBD1 (5 bases). Germline lookup yields CDR1 MNHEY and CDR2 SVGAGI. The CDR3 runs 15 residues. The V and J ends lost 8 bases and 2 bases respectively, with 18 bases between them. The CDR3 here is CASRIFLRGQETQYF. CDR3 in DNA: TGTGCCAGCCGAATCTTTTTAAGGGGACAAGAGACCCAGTACTTC.

The genes are TRBV7-3 and TRBJ2-1; 9 bases match TRBD2. Looked up from germline, CDR1 is SGHTA and CDR2 is FQGTGA. CDR3 size: 17 residues. After removal of 1 base from V and 6 bases from J, the junction contained 10 bases not matched to a gene. As DNA, the CDR3 is TGTGCCAGCAGCTTAAAGGAGCGGGAGGCTCTTTTCAATGAGCAGTTCTTC. It translates to CASSLKEREALFNEQFF.

This clone was recorded only once. The CDR3 spells CASSLSLVRGRDEQFF. DNA for the CDR3: TGTGCCAGCAGTTTATCACTAGTCAGGGGGCGGGATGAGCAGTTCTTC. The chain has TRBV28 and TRBJ2-1; 8 nucleotides agree with TRBD1. This CDR3 is 16 amino acids long. Germline CDR1 MDHEN, CDR2 SYDVKM. V shed 1 base, J shed 8 bases, and the junction held 10 bases outside the gene matches.

The chain joins TRBV4-1 to TRBJ2-7; D is undetermined. CDR1 MGHRA and CDR2 YSYEKL come from the germline V gene. V lost 3 bases to trimming and J lost 0 bases, with 12 bases between them. This CDR3 spans 15 amino acids. The CDR3 loop is CASSQLSADSYEQYF. The CDR3 DNA reads as TGCGCCAGCAGCCAGTTAAGTGCGGACTCCTACGAGCAGTACTTC.

The V gene is TRBV2, the J gene TRBJ1-5; a weak D match, TRBD1 (5 bases). CDR3 size: 13 residues. The germline gives CDR1 SNHLY, CDR2 FYNNEI. The V and J ends lost 8 bases and 3 bases respectively, with 11 bases between them. CDR3 region: CASGGGTNQPQHF. CDR3 coding DNA: TGTGCCAGCGGCGGGGGTACCAATCAGCCCCAGCATTTT.

V is TRBV18 and J is TRBJ1-1; tentatively, D is TRBD1 (6 bases). Looked up from germline, CDR1 is KGHSH and CDR2 is LQKENI. The V end lost 3 bases, the J end lost 3 bases, and 17 bases lay between the germline ends. The CDR3 sequence is 16 residues long. The CDR3, as DNA: TGTGCCAGCTCACCTCGCCCCCGGGCAGGGGACACTGAAGCTTTCTTT. It yields the protein CASSPRPRAGDTEAFF. Variable domain in full (rest from reference TRBV18 and TRBJ1-1): NAGVMQNPRHLVRRRGQEARLRCSPMKGHSHVYWYRQLPEEGLKFMVYLQKENIIDESGMPKERFSAEFPKEGPSILRIQQVVRGDSAAYFCASSPRPRAGDTEAFFGQGTRLTVV.

Of note for this clone: This sample includes further DNA sequences coding for the same CDR3. The chain has TRBV27 and TRBJ2-3, with no clear D. The V gene lost 0 bases and the J gene lost 0 bases, with 4 bases spanning the gap. CDR3 length: 14 residues. Germline V gene data show CDR1 as MNHEY and CDR2 as SMNVEV (reference sequence). CDR3 protein: CASSLSVSTDTQYF. The CDR3 nucleotides read TGTGCCAGCAGTTTATCCGTTAGCACAGATACGCAGTATTTT.

This sequence joins TRBV27 and TRBJ2-1; D is unresolved. The germline gives CDR1 MNHEY, CDR2 SMNVEV (reference sequence). This CDR3 is 21 amino acids long. With 1 base removed from V and 0 bases from J, the gap between germline ends came to 25 bases. Written as DNA, the CDR3 is TGTGCCAGCAGTTTATTTTTGTCTTCGGTTGGCGGAACCCGCTCCTACAATGAGCAGTTCTTC. It specifies CASSLFLSSVGGTRSYNEQFF.